Included here is one T cell receptor (beta chain) sequence, with context. Its antigen is currently not known. Base qualities are not at hand, and no much larger clone is one base apart. Ficoll-Paque density gradient centrifugation was the method used to isolate PBMCs. Instrument used: Illumina NovaSeq 6000. Using 5'RACE with constant-segment primers, TCRalpha and TCRbeta cDNA libraries were constructed, with sample barcodes and unique molecular identifiers added in the process. Trizol reagent was used to extract RNA from every sample. The libraries were amplified in two PCR steps, and the second step added a second sample barcode and Illumina TruSeq adapters. Sequencing of libraries was performed on an Illumina NovaSeq with 2 x 150 bp paired-end reads. Turning to the authors' computational methods: Reads were demultiplexed and collapsed into UMI-guided consensus sequences with migec v1.2.7. Using mixcr v2.1.11, UMI consensuses were aligned to TRA and TRB V and J templates and then assembled into clonotypes. A clonotype was counted as expanded or contracted only if both edgeR and NoisET called the change significant, with noise models trained on biological replicates. For edgeR calls, a false discovery rate-adjusted p below 0.01 and a log2 fold-change threshold of 1 were applied. PCA with hierarchical clustering of max-normalized trajectories of the 1000 most abundant clonotypes was used as exploratory dynamics analysis. Separately sequenced CD4+ and CD8+ repertoires were used to assign a CD4 or CD8 phenotype to each responding clone. TCRdb applied fastp at Q25 and MiXCR to the public reads, then kept only in-frame beta chains. For every CDR3 protein sequence, its rows merge into one entry that carries the most common genes and DNA. The V and J calls reflect TCRdb's pipeline rather than the authors' work. Here the sample has 350,000 to 400,000 distinct CDR3 sequences; around 20% occur a single time. The ten largest clones represent under 15% of the sample.

The data are from a study of T-cell memory formation after mild COVID-19 (dated by TCRdb to the early 2020s). Regarding the complete study: TCR sequence clusters from the two donors were found to be largely donor specific. In a couple of donors, T-cell clones that expanded and contracted after mild COVID-19 were tracked by sequencing TCRalpha and TCRbeta repertoires over time. The cohort comprised two young, previously healthy adult volunteers, one female and one male. What the authors observed across the whole study: From day 15 to 85, contracting clones showed balanced CD4/CD8 phenotypes, whereas a second wave of clones that expanded from day 15 to 37 leaned towards CD4+. SARS-CoV-2 specificity of the second-wave clones peaking on day 37 was not confirmed. Contracting CD4+ clones were found mainly in CM and EM memory subsets, while CD8+ clones were enriched in EMRA. The detection of some responding clones in pre-infection memory suggests that pre-existing cross-reactive memory T cells joined the SARS-CoV-2 response. Only two mild cases were covered in the study, and larger cohorts including severe cases with pre-infection samples were considered necessary.

This TCR came from an adult woman who had mild COVID-19 (a few samples of this study predate the infection). The sample titles of this study are shuffled in the database, so cell type and time point are left out; the donor was told from shared clones. Sample: PBMCs or a T cell subset sorted from them (not recorded which).

In nucleotide form, the sequence is TGCAGTGTTTTAACGGGTGGGACAAATCAGCCCCAGCATTTT. This encodes CSVLTGGTNQPQHF. The chain joins TRBV20-1 to TRBJ1-5, with TRBD1 perhaps the D gene, on 6 matching bases. Its CDR3 holds 14 amino acids, cysteine through phenylalanine. The read is trimmed to its CDR3 DNA, 42 bases read in frame from base 1. CDR1 and CDR2, per the germline V gene (reference sequence), are DFQATT and SNEGSKA. V loses 7 bases of germline sequence and J loses 4 bases, and the interval between the two ends is 17 bases.